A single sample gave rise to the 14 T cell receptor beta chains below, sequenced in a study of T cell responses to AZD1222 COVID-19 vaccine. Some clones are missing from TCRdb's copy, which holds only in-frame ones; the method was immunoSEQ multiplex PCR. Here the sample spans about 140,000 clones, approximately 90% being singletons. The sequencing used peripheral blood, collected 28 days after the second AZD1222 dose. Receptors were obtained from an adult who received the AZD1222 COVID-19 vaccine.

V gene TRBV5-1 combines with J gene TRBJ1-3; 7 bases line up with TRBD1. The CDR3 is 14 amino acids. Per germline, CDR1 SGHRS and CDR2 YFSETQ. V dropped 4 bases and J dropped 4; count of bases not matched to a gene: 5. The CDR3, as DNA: TGCGCCAGCAGCCCAACAGGGGAGGGAAACACCATATATTTT. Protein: CASSPTGEGNTIYF.

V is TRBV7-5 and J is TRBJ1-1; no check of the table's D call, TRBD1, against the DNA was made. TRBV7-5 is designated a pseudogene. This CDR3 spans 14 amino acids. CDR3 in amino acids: CVRSPDRAILVAFF. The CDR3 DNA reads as TGTGTCAGAAGCCCGGACAGGGCGATCTTAGTGGCTTTCTTT.

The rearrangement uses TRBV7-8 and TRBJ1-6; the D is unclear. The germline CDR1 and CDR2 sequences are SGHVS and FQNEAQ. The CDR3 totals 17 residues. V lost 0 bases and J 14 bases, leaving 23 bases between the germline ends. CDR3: CASSLALQPPFLEALHF. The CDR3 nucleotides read TGTGCCAGCAGCTTAGCGCTACAGCCCCCCTTTCTGGAGGCCCTCCACTTT.

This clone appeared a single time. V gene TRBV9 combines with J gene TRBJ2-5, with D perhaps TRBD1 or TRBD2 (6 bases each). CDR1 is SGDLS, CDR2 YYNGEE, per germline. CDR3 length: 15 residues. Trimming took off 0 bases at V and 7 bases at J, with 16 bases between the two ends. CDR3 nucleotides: TGTGCCAGCAGCGTAGCTGGAGGGGGAGGAGGGACCCAGTACTTC. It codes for CASSVAGGGGGTQYF.

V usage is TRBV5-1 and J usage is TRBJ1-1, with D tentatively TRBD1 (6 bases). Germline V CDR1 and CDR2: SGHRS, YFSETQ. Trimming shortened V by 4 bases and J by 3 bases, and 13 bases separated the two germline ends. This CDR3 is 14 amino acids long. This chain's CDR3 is CASSPGVEYTEAFF. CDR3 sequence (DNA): TGCGCCAGCAGCCCAGGGGTCGAGTACACTGAAGCTTTCTTT.

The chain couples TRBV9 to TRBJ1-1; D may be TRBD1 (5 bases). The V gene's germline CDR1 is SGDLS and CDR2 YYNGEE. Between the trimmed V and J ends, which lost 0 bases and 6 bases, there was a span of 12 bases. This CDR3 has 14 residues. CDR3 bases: TGTGCCAGCAGCGTAGGGGGCTACGAGGCTGAAGCTTTCTTT. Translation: CASSVGGYEAEAFF.

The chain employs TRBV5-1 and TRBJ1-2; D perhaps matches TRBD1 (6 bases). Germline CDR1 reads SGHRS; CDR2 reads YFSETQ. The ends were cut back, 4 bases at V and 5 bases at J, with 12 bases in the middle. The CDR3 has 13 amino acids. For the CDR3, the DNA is TGCGCCAGCAGCGCAAACGGACAGTATGGCTACACCTTC. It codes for CASSANGQYGYTF.

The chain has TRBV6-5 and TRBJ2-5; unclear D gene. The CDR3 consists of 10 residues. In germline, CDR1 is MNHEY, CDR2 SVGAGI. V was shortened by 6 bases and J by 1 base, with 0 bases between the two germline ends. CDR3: CASSQETQYF. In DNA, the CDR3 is TGTGCCAGCAGCCAAGAGACCCAGTACTTC.

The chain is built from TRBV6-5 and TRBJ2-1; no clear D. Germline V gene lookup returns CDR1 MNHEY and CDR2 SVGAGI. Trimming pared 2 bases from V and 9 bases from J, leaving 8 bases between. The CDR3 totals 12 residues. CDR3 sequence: CASSYPTGEQFF. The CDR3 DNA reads TGTGCCAGCAGTTACCCAACGGGTGAGCAGTTCTTC.

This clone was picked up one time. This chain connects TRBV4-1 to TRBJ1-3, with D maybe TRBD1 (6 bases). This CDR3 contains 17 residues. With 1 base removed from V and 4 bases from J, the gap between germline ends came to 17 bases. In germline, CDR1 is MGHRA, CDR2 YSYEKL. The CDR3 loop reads CASSQGAWGTSGNTIYF. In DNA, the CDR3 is TGCGCCAGCAGCCAAGGGGCCTGGGGGACATCGGGAAACACCATATATTTT.

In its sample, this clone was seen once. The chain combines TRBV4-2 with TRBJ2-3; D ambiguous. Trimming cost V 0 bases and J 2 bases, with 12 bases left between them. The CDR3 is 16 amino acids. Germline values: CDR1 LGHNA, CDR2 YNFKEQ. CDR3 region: CASSQDFPTPTDTQYF. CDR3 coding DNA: TGTGCCAGCAGCCAAGATTTTCCCACCCCCACAGATACGCAGTATTTT.

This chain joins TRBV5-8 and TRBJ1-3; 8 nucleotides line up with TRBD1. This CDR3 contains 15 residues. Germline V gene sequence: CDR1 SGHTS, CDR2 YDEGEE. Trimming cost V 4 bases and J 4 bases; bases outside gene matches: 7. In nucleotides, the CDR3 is TGTGCCAGCAGCAGAACAGGGGGAGTGGGAAACACCATATATTTT. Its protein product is CASSRTGGVGNTIYF.

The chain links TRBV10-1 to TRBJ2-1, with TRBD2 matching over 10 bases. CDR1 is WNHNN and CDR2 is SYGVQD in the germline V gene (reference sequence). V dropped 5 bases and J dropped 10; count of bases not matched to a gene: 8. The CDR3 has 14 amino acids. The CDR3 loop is CASSLGSGRGEQFF. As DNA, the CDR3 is TGCGCCAGCAGTCTCGGGAGCGGGAGGGGGGAGCAGTTCTTC.

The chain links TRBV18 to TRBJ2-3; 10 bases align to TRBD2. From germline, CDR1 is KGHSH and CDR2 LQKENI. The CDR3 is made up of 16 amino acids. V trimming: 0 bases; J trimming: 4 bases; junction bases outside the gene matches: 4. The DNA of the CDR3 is TGTGCCAGCTCACCACCGCTAGCGGGAGAGGCAGATACGCAGTATTTT. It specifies CASSPPLAGEADTQYF.